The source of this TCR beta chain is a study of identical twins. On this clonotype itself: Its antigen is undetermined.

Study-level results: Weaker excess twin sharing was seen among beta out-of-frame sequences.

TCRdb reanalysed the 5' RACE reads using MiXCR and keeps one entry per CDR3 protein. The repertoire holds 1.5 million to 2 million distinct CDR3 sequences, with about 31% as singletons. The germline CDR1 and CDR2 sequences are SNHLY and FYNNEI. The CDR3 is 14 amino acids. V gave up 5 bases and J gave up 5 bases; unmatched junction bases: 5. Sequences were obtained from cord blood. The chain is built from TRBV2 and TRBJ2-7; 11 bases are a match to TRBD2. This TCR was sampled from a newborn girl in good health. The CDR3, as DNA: TGTGCCAGCAGTCGACTAGCGGGGCTGCACGAGCAGTACTTC. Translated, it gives CASSRLAGLHEQYF. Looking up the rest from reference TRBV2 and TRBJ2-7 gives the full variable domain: EPEVTQTPSHQVTQMGQEVILRCVPISNHLYFYWYRQILGQKVEFLVSFYNNEISEKSEIFDDQFSVERPDGSNFTLKIRSTKLEDSAMYFCASSRLAGLHEQYFGPGTRLTVT.